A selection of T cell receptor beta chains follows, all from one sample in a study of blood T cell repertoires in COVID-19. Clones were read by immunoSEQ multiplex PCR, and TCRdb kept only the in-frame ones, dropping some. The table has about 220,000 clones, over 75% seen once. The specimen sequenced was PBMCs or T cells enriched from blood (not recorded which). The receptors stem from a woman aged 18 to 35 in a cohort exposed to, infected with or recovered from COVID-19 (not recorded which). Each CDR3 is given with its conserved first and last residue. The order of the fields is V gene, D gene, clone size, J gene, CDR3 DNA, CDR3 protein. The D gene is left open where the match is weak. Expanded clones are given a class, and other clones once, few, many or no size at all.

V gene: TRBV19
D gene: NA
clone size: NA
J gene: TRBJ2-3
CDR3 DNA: TGTGCCAGTAGTATAGTAGCAGGGTTCACAGATACGCAGTATTTT
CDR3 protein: CASSIVAGFTDTQYF

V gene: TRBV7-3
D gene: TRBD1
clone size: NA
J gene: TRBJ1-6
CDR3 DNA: TGTGCCAGCAGCTTGACGACAGGGGGGAATTCACCCCTCCACTTT
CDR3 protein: CASSLTTGGNSPLHF

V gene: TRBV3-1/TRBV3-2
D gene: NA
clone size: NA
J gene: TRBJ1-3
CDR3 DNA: TGTGCCAGCAGCTTAGAGTTCACCATATATTTT
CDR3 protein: CASSLEFTIYF

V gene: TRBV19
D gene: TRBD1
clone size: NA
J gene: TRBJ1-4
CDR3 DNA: TGTGCCAGTAGTAGACTTCCCGGACAGGGTAATGAAAAACTGTTTTTT
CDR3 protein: CASSRLPGQGNEKLFF

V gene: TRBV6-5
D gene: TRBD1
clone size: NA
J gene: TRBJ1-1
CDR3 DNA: TGTGCCAGCAGTAATGACAGGGCCTGGAACACTGAAGCTTTCTTT
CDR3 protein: CASSNDRAWNTEAFF

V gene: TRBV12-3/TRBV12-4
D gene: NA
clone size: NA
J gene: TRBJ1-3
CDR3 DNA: TGTGCCAGCAGTTCGGGGGGGGTGGACACCATATATTTT
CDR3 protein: CASSSGGVDTIYF

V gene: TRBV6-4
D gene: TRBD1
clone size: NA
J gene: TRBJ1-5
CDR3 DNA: TGTGCCAGCAGTCCGACAGGGGGCGCCGGGCAGCCCCAGCATTTT
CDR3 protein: CASSPTGGAGQPQHF

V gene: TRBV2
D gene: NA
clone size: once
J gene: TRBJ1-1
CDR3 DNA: TGTGCCAGCAGTGAACAGGGAAGGGAAGCTTTCTTT
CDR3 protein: CASSEQGREAFF

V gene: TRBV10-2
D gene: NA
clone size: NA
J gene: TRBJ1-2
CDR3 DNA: TGCGCCAGCAGTGGATCCAGGGACTCCTTCTATGGCTACACCTTC
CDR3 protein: CASSGSRDSFYGYTF

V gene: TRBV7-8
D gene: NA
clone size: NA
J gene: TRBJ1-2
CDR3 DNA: TGTGCCAGCAGCTTAGACAGGGACTATGGCTACACCTTC
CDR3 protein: CASSLDRDYGYTF

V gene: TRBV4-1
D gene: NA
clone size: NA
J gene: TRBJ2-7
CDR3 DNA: TGCGCCAGCAGCCAAGTTAGGGGAGAGCAGTACTTC
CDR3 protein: CASSQVRGEQYF

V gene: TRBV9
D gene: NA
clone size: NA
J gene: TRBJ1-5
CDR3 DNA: TGTGCCAGCAGCGTTGGGGGCTTCGGGAATCAGCCCCAGCATTTT
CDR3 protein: CASSVGGFGNQPQHF

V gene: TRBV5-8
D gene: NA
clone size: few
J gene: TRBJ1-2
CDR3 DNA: TGTGCCAGCAGCTTAGTAGGGGTTTATATACATGGCTACACCTTC
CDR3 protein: CASSLVGVYIHGYTF

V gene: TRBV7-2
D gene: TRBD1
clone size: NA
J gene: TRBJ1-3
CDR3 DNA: TGTGCCAGCAGGCCGGGACAGGGGCCCGGAAACACCATATATTTT
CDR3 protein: CASRPGQGPGNTIYF

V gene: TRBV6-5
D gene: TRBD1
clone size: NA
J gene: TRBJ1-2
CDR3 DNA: TGTGCCAGCAGTTCTCACCGACAGGGACGAAGTGGCTACACCTTC
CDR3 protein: CASSSHRQGRSGYTF

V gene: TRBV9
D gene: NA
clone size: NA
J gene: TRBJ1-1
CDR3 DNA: TGTGCCAGCAGCGCCCTACCCCAGGGGAGTAGGACTGAAGCTTTCTTT
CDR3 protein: CASSALPQGSRTEAFF

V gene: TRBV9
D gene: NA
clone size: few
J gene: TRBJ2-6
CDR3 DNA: TGTGCCAGCAGCGGCGGCTGGTCTGGGGCCAACGTCCTGACTTTC
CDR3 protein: CASSGGWSGANVLTF

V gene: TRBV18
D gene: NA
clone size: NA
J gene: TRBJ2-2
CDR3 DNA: TGTGCCAGCTCACCTACGGCGTCACAGAGGAACACCGGGGAGCTGTTTTTT
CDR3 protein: CASSPTASQRNTGELFF

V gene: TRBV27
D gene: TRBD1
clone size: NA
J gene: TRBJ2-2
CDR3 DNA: TGTGCCAGCATTTCCCGACAGGGCTACACCGGGGAGCTGTTTTTT
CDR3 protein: CASISRQGYTGELFF

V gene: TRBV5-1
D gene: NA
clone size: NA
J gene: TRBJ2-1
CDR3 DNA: TGCGCCAGCAGCGTGAATCCGTCGGGAGCTTCCTACAATGAGCAGTTCTTC
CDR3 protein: CASSVNPSGASYNEQFF

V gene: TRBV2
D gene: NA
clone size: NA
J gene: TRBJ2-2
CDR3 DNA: TGTGCCAGCTCGCGGGGGGACAGTTACGGGGAGCTGTTTTTT
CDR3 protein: CASSRGDSYGELFF

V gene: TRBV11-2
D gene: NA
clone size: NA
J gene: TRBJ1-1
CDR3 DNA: TGTGCCAGCAGCTTAGATCGTTGGGGGGACACTGAAGCTTTCTTT
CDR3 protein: CASSLDRWGDTEAFF

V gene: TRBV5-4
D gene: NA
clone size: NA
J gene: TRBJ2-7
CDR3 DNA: TGTGCCAGCAGCTTGGAACGGGTGAGCTCCTACGAGCAGTACTTC
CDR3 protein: CASSLERVSSYEQYF

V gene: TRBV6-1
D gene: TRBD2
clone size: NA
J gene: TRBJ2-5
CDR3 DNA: TGTGCCAGCAGTGAAGAACGTGGACTAGCGGCTAAAGAGACCCAGTACTTC
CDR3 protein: CASSEERGLAAKETQYF

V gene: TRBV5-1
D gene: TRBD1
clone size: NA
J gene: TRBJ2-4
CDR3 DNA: TGCGCCAGCAGCTTGGTTTCTCCCAGGACAGGGATCATTCAGTACTTC
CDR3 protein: CASSLVSPRTGIIQYF

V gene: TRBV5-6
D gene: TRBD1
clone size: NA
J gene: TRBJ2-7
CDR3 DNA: TGTGCCAGCAGCTTTTCCGCACAGGGGTACGAGCAGTACTTC
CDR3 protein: CASSFSAQGYEQYF

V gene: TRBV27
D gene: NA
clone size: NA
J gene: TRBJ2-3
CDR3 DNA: TGTGCCAGCAGCGCTCAGTTGGCAGGATTCACAGATACGCAGTATTTT
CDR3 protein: CASSAQLAGFTDTQYF

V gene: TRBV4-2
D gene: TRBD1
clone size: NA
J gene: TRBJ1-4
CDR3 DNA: TGTGCCAGCAGCCATAGACAGGGGGAAAAACTGTTTTTT
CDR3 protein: CASSHRQGEKLFF

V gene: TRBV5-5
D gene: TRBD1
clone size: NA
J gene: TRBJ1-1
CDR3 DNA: TGTGCCAGCCAGAGAGGACAGGGACGATCTGAAGCTTTCTTT
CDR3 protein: CASQRGQGRSEAFF

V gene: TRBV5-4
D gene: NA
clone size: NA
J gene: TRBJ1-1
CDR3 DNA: TGTGCCAGCAGCTTGGCCGGGGGGGGCACTGAAGCTTTCTTT
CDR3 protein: CASSLAGGGTEAFF

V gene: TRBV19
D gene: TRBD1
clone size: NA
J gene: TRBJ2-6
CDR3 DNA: TGTGCCAGTAGTATCGGACGGGGACAGGTACATTCTGGGGCCAACGTCCTGACTTTC
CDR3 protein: CASSIGRGQVHSGANVLTF